Here is one T cell receptor (beta chain) with its context. The target antigen is unknown. The data derive from a study of cytomegalovirus exposure and HLA in healthy donors. Study-wide findings and caveats: TCR beta V- and J-gene trimming, according to a later analysis, was linked to a missense DCLRE1C variant.

The CDR3 runs 15 residues. V lost 3 bases to trimming and J lost 7 bases; unmatched junction nucleotides: 9. CDR1 and CDR2 (germline): MNHNS, SASEGT. The PCR made use of 60 Vbeta and 13 Jbeta primers. Method: immunoSEQ multiplex PCR; TCRdb's copy keeps in-frame clones and lacks some. The table records around 160,000 clones, 65% to 80% of them present only once. V and J are TRBV6-1 and TRBJ2-1, with 7 bases that match TRBD2. This TCR derives from a woman in her forties in good health and CMV-seropositive. The source material was PBMCs. CDR3 nucleotides: TGTGCCAGCAGTGACTCGTCGTTAGCGGGTAATGAGCAGTTCTTC. Its protein product is CASSDSSLAGNEQFF.